This TCR beta chain appears in the sequencing data of a study of post-analysis software for immune sequencing data. cDNA libraries for TCR beta contained unique molecular identifiers. T cells numbering about 0.85 to 11 million yielded some 500,000 cDNA molecules. MiXCR was run by TCRdb on the PCR reads, yielding one entry per CDR3 protein. The profile shows 750,000 to 900,000 distinct CDR3 sequences, around 42% of them singletons. About this clonotype: The antigen is undetermined.

Study-wide findings and caveats: Normalized Chao1 diversity was significantly lower in multiple sclerosis patients than in controls. Comparison of patients with controls showed five or six TRBV segments more frequent in patients, TRBV5-6, TRBV5-1 and TRBV20-1 among them.

The CDR3 covers 15 residues. Germline CDR1 is SGDLS and CDR2 is YYNGEE. The J segment lost 6 bases and the V segment lost 2 bases, leaving 8 bases of the junction unmatched. The specimen sequenced was blood. The rearrangement joins TRBV9 to TRBJ2-1; TRBD2 matches at 7 bases. This clonotype was obtained from a girl aged 10 to 17 with multiple sclerosis. DNA of the CDR3: TGTGCCAGCAGCGTTGGTGGGAGGGTGGCCAATGAGCAGTTCTTC. It encodes CASSVGGRVANEQFF.